This T cell receptor beta chain was recovered during a study of identical twins. Study-wide results and limits: The conclusions drew on cross-sectional statistical analysis instead of tracking the same donors. Those out-of-frame alpha sequences shared by twins showed an excess of low generation probability. The authors noted that invariant MAIT and iNKT cells could partly confound zero-insertion analyses.

From the 5' RACE reads, TCRdb called clonotypes with MiXCR, one entry per CDR3 protein. The repertoire holds about 550,000 distinct CDR3 sequences, approximately 20% seen once, with around 0.47% in the top ten. The CDR3 loop spans 14 amino acids. Germline CDR1 reads MNHNS; CDR2 reads SASEGT. V was shortened by 5 bases and J by 9 bases, with 17 bases between the two germline ends. Concerning this clonotype: Its target is unknown.

These data also formed part of another study, on yellow fever vaccine responses in identical twins.

The rearrangement uses TRBV6-1 and TRBJ2-1, with D perhaps matching TRBD2 (6 bases). The specimen sequenced was CD4+ T cells sorted from blood. The receptor's source is a woman between 18 and 29 years old in good health. The CDR3 is CASSRLSGGSEQFF. Written as DNA, the CDR3 is TGTGCCAGCAGTAGGCTTAGTGGGGGGAGTGAGCAGTTCTTC.